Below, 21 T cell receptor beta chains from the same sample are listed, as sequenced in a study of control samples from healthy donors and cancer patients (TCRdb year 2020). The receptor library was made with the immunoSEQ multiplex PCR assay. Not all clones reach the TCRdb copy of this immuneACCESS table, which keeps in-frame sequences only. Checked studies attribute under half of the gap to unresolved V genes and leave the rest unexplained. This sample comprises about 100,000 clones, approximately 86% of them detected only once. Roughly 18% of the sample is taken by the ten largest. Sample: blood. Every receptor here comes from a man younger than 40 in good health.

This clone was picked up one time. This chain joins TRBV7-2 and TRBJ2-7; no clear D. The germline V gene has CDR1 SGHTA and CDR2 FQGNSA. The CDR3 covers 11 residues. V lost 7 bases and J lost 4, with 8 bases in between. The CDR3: CASTSTYEQYF. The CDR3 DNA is TGTGCCAGCACCAGCACGTACGAGCAGTACTTC.

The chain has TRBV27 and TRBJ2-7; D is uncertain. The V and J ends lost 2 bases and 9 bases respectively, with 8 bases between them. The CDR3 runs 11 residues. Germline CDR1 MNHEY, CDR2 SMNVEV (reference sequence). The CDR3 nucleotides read TGTGCCAGCAGTTTAGGAGCGAGGCAGTACTTC. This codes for CASSLGARQYF.

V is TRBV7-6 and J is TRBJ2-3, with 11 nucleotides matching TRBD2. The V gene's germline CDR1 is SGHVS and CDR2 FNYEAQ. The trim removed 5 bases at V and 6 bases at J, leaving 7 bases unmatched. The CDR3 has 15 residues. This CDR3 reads CASSPLAGGGDTQYF. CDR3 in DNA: TGTGCCAGCAGCCCTCTAGCGGGGGGCGGGGATACGCAGTATTTT.

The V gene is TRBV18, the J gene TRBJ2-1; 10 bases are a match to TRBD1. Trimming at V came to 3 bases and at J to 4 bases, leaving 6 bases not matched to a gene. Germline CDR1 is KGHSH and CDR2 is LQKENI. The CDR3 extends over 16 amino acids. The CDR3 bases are TGTGCCAGCTCACCGAGCCGGGACAGGGGTTACAATGAGCAGTTCTTC. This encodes CASSPSRDRGYNEQFF.

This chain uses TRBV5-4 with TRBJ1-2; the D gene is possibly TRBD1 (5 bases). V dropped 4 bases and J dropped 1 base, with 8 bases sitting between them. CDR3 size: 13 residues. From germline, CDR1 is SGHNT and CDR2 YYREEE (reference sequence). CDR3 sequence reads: CASSPGLNYGYTF. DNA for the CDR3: TGTGCCAGCAGCCCGGGACTTAACTATGGCTACACCTTC.

The CDR3 DNA is TGTGCCAGCAGGAGCCTATCTGGAGTGTCTAGCACAGATACGCAGTATTTT. Its translation: CASRSLSGVSSTDTQYF. The chain couples TRBV25-1 to TRBJ2-3; D gene ambiguous. The ends were cut back, 6 bases at V and 0 bases at J, with 19 bases in the middle. CDR1 is MGHDK and CDR2 is SYGVNS in the germline V gene. The CDR3 is made up of 17 amino acids. The full variable domain, rest sourced from reference TRBV25-1 and TRBJ2-3, is EADIYQTPRYLVIGTGKKITLECSQTMGHDKMYWYQQDPGMELHLIHYSYGVNSTEKGDLSSESTVSRIRTEHFPLTLESARPSHTSQYLCASRSLSGVSSTDTQYFGPGTRLTVL.

CDR3 sequence reads: CASSFSGGYEQYF. The CDR3 DNA sequence: TGTGCCAGCAGTTTCTCGGGCGGCTACGAGCAGTACTTC. J is TRBJ2-7 and V is TRBV27; D not resolved. V lost 3 bases and J 3 bases, leaving 9 bases between the germline ends. In germline, CDR1 is MNHEY, CDR2 SMNVEV (reference sequence). The CDR3 runs to 13 residues.

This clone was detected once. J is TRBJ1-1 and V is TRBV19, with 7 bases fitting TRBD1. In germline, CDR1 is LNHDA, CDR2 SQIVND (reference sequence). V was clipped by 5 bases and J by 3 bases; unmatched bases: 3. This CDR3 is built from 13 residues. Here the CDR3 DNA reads TGTGCCAGTAGTGTTGACAGGGACACTGAAGCTTTCTTT. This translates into CASSVDRDTEAFF.

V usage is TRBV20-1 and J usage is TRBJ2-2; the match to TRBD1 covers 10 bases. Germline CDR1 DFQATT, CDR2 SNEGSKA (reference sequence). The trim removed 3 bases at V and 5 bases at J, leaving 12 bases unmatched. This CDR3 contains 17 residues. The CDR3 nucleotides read TGCAGTGCTAGTACCGACTCCGGGACAGGGGCAACCGGGGAGCTGTTTTTT. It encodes CSASTDSGTGATGELFF.

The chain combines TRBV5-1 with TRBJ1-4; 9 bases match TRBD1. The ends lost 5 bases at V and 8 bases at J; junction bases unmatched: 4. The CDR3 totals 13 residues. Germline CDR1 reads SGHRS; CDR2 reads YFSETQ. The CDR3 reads CASRLGTGEKLFF. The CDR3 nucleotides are TGCGCCAGCAGGCTGGGGACAGGGGAAAAACTGTTTTTT.

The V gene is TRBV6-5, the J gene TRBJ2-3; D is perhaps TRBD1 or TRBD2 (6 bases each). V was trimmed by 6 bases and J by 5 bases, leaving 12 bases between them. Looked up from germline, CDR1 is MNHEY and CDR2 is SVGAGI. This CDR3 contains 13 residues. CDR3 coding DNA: TGTGCCAGCAGGAGGGGGGTGAGAGATACGCAGTATTTT. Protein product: CASRRGVRDTQYF.

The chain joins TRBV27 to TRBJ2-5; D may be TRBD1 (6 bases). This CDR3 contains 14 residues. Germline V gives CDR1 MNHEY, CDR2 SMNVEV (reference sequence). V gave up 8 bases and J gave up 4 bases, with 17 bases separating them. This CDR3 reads CASGQLGGLETQYF. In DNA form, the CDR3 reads TGTGCCAGCGGCCAGCTTGGGGGCCTAGAGACCCAGTACTTC.

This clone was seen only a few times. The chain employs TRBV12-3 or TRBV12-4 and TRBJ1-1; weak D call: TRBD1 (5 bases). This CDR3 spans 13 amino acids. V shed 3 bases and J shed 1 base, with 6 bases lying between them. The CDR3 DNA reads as TGTGCCAGCAGTTTGACAGAGAACACTGAAGCTTTCTTT. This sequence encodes CASSLTENTEAFF.

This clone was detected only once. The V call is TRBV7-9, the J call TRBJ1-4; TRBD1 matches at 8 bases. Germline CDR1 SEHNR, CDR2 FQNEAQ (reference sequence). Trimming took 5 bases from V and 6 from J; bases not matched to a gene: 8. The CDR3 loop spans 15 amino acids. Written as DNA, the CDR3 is TGTGCCAGCAGCCTGAGCCTGACAGGGGATGAAAAACTGTTTTTT. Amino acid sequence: CASSLSLTGDEKLFF.

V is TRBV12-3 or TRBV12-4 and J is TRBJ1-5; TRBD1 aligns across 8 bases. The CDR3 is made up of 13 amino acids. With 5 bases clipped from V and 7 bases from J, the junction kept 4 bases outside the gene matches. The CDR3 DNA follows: TGTGCCAGCAGTACGACAGGGGTACAGCCCCAGCATTTT. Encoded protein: CASSTTGVQPQHF.

Written as DNA, the CDR3 is TGCGCCAGCAAGGGGGACCCTAATGAAAAACTGTTTTTT. It translates to CASKGDPNEKLFF. The rearrangement links TRBV10-2 to TRBJ1-4, with TRBD1 as a possible D gene (6 bases). This CDR3 has 13 residues. The V gene's germline CDR1 is WSHSY and CDR2 SAAADI. V lost 7 bases and J 3 bases, leaving 9 bases between the germline ends.

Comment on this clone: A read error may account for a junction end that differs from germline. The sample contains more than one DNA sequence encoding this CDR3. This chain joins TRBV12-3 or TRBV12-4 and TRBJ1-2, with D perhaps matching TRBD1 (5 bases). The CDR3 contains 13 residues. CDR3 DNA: TGTGCCAGCACCCCAGGGTTTAACTATGGCTACACCTTT. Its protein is CASTPGFNYGYTF.

The CDR3 sequence is CASSPREGSSPISYGYTF. CDR3 bases: TGCGCCAGCAGCCCCAGGGAAGGGTCTAGCCCGATCTCCTATGGCTACACCTTC. The V call is TRBV5-1, the J call TRBJ1-2; possible D gene TRBD1, 5 bases. The germline V and J ends were trimmed by 4 bases and 4 bases, with 26 bases remaining between them. The germline V gene has CDR1 SGHRS and CDR2 YFSETQ. The length of the CDR3 is 18 residues. The full variable domain, with the rest looked up from reference TRBV5-1 and TRBJ1-2, is KAGVTQTPRYLIKTRGQQVTLSCSPISGHRSVSWYQQTPGQGLQFLFEYFSETQRNKGNFPGRFSGRQFSNSRSEMNVSTLELGDSALYLCASSPREGSSPISYGYTFGSGTRLTVV.

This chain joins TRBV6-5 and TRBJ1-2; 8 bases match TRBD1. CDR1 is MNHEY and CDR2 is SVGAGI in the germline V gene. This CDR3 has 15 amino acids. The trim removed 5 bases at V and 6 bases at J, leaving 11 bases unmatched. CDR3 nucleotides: TGTGCCAGCAGTCGAACCCTGGACAGGGCGGATGGCTACACCTTC. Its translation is CASSRTLDRADGYTF.

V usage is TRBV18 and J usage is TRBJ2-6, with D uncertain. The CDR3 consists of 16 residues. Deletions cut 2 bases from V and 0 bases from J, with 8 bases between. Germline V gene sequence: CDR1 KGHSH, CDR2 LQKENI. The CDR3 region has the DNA TGTGCCAGCTCACCAGACCCCCCCTCTGGGGCCAACGTCCTGACTTTC. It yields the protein CASSPDPPSGANVLTF.

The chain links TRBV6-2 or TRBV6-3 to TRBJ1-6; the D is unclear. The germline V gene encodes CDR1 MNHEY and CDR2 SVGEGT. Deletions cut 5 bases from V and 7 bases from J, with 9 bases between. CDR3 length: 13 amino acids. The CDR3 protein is CASSKQRNSPLHF. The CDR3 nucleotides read TGTGCCAGCAGTAAACAGAGAAATTCACCCCTCCACTTT.